This is a list of T cell receptor beta chains from one sample in a study of shared clonotypes between healthy human individuals. Repertoires were generated with immunoSEQ multiplex PCR, while TCRdb's copy carries only in-frame clones and drops some. This sample yields about 730,000 clones, of which about two thirds are seen a single time; under 2% belongs to the top ten. Sequencing was carried out using memory CD4+ T cells sorted from blood. The receptors originated from a woman aged 25 to 39 in good health. Each CDR3 is given with its conserved first and last residue. D genes are given only for firm matches. Only part of the rows carry a size: once, few, many, or a class if the clone is expanded.

v_call	d_call	j_call	clone_size	cdr3_aa	cdr3_nt
TRBV6-5	NA	TRBJ1-1	NA	CASSNPAGGNTEAFF	TGTGCCAGCAGTAATCCCGCAGGTGGGAACACTGAAGCTTTCTTT
TRBV28	NA	TRBJ1-4	many	CASGTPATNEKLFF	TGTGCCAGCGGAACCCCGGCAACTAATGAAAAACTGTTTTTT
TRBV7-9	TRBD2	TRBJ2-1	NA	CASSLAGLEQFF	TGTGCCAGCAGCCTAGCGGGACTCGAGCAGTTCTTC
TRBV5-1	NA	TRBJ2-1	once	CASMRGSDNEQFF	TGCGCCAGCATGAGGGGGAGTGACAATGAGCAGTTCTTC
TRBV7-8	TRBD2	TRBJ2-3	NA	CASILAGGTFSTDTQYF	TGTGCCAGCATTCTAGCGGGAGGGACCTTTAGCACAGATACGCAGTATTTT
TRBV15	NA	TRBJ2-1	once	CATSRDYGRGNNEQFF	TGTGCCACCAGCAGAGATTACGGAAGGGGGAACAATGAGCAGTTCTTC
TRBV27	TRBD1	TRBJ2-7	few	CASRTGVGEQYF	TGTGCCAGCAGGACAGGGGTCGGCGAGCAGTACTTC
TRBV7-5	NA	TRBJ2-2	NA	CVRSYTGTGGRGELFF	TGTGTCAGAAGCTACACCGGGACTGGGGGTCGCGGGGAGCTGTTTTTT
TRBV16	TRBD2	TRBJ2-7	NA	CASSQGTSGFSSYEQYF	TGTGCCAGCAGCCAAGGGACTAGCGGGTTTAGCTCCTACGAGCAGTACTTC
TRBV28	NA	TRBJ2-7	NA	CASSYGNLYEQYF	TGTGCCAGCAGTTACGGGAATCTCTACGAGCAGTACTTC
TRBV5-1	NA	TRBJ2-7	few	CASTLEPTSSYEQYF	TGCGCCAGTACACTAGAACCCACAAGCTCCTACGAGCAGTACTTC
TRBV30	NA	TRBJ1-5	few	CAWSVQDEQPQHF	TGTGCCTGGAGTGTACAGGATGAGCAGCCCCAGCATTTT
TRBV5-1	TRBD2	TRBJ2-3	NA	CASSLPSGSSTDTQYF	TGCGCCAGCAGCTTGCCCAGCGGGAGCAGCACAGATACGCAGTATTTT
TRBV19	NA	TRBJ1-2	NA	CASSIGDYGYTF	TGTGCCAGTAGTATAGGGGATTATGGCTACACCTTC
TRBV7-3	NA	TRBJ2-1	NA	CASSFKGPKAHQQFF	TGTGCCAGCAGCTTCAAGGGACCGAAGGCGCACCAGCAGTTCTTC
TRBV18	TRBD2	TRBJ2-3	NA	CASSPVAGGPDTQYF	TGTGCCAGCTCACCGGTAGCGGGAGGACCAGATACGCAGTATTTT
TRBV5-4	TRBD2	TRBJ2-2	NA	CASSLVLAGGLVNTGELFF	TGTGCCAGCAGCTTGGTACTAGCGGGAGGTTTAGTGAACACCGGGGAGCTGTTTTTT
TRBV28	NA	TRBJ2-7	once	CASSSQGALAGEQYF	TGTGCCAGCAGTTCCCAGGGTGCTCTTGCGGGGGAGCAGTACTTC
TRBV5-6	TRBD1	TRBJ1-2	NA	CASSRRTGTTYGYTF	TGTGCCAGCAGCCGCCGGACAGGGACAACCTATGGCTACACCTTC
TRBV6-1	NA	TRBJ1-5	few	CASSEIRGQPQHF	TGTGCCAGCAGTGAAATCAGGGGCCAGCCCCAGCATTTT
TRBV6-6	NA	TRBJ1-2	NA	CASSSFAGTRYTF	TGTGCCAGCAGTTCCTTCGCCGGGACCCGCTACACCTTC
TRBV6-1	TRBD2	TRBJ2-7	NA	CASSGTLTSGSGHEQYF	TGTGCCAGCAGTGGAACCCTGACTAGCGGGAGTGGCCACGAGCAGTACTTC
TRBV19	TRBD2	TRBJ2-7	NA	CASSIAFGAGGGEQYF	TGTGCCAGTAGTATAGCCTTCGGAGCGGGAGGGGGAGAGCAGTACTTC
TRBV18	TRBD2	TRBJ2-1	NA	CASSPTSGRNNEQFF	TGTGCCAGCTCACCGACTAGCGGGAGAAACAATGAGCAGTTCTTC
TRBV29-1	NA	TRBJ1-4	NA	CSVWGGANEKLFF	TGCAGCGTTTGGGGGGGCGCTAATGAAAAACTGTTTTTT
TRBV5-1	TRBD2	TRBJ2-2	NA	CASSPLAGGLGNTGELFF	TGCGCCAGCAGCCCACTAGCGGGAGGACTCGGGAACACCGGGGAGCTGTTTTTT
TRBV9	TRBD2	TRBJ2-2	NA	CASSTSGETGELFF	TGTGCCAGCAGCACTAGCGGGGAAACCGGGGAGCTGTTTTTT
TRBV6-6	NA	TRBJ1-1	many	CASRGKGGEAFF	TGTGCCAGCAGGGGGAAAGGGGGTGAAGCTTTCTTT
TRBV19	NA	TRBJ1-5	many	CASSTGPNQPQHF	TGTGCCAGTAGTACGGGACCCAATCAGCCCCAGCATTTT
TRBV6-5	TRBD1	TRBJ1-2	NA	CASSYGRQGAGGYTF	TGTGCCAGCAGTTACGGGAGACAGGGGGCGGGTGGCTACACCTTC
TRBV28	TRBD2	TRBJ2-1	NA	CASNSRPGLAGAGGNEQFF	TGTGCCAGCAACTCAAGGCCGGGACTAGCGGGAGCTGGGGGGAATGAGCAGTTCTTC
TRBV28	NA	TRBJ2-4	NA	CASSNTVAKNIQYF	TGTGCCAGCAGTAATACGGTAGCCAAAAACATTCAGTACTTC
TRBV19	NA	TRBJ2-2	NA	CASSQGKTNTGELFF	TGTGCCAGTAGCCAGGGAAAAACGAACACCGGGGAGCTGTTTTTT
TRBV28	NA	TRBJ2-5	NA	CASSAQGMAQYF	TGTGCCAGCAGTGCTCAGGGGATGGCCCAGTACTTC
TRBV5-5	TRBD1	TRBJ1-4	NA	CASSLGTGFEKLFF	TGTGCCAGCAGCTTAGGGACAGGGTTTGAAAAACTGTTTTTT
TRBV7-9	NA	TRBJ2-7	NA	CASSPSGGLDEQYF	TGTGCCAGCAGCCCAAGTGGGGGATTAGACGAGCAGTACTTC
TRBV6-1	NA	TRBJ1-1	NA	CASRGIGTGNTEAFF	TGTGCCAGCAGGGGGATCGGGACGGGGAACACTGAAGCTTTCTTT
TRBV27	NA	TRBJ1-4	NA	CASSPNPPGMGTNEKLFF	TGTGCCAGCAGTCCGAACCCCCCGGGGATGGGTACTAATGAAAAACTGTTTTTT
TRBV7-2	NA	TRBJ2-1	once	CASSPRGAGNYNEQFF	TGTGCCAGCAGCCCCAGGGGGGCCGGGAACTACAATGAGCAGTTCTTC
TRBV2	TRBD1	TRBJ2-1	NA	CASRVRDRVSNEQFF	TGTGCCAGCAGGGTCCGGGACAGGGTATCCAATGAGCAGTTCTTC
TRBV11-2	NA	TRBJ2-7	once	CASSLEGGEVYEQYF	TGTGCCAGCAGCTTAGAGGGGGGTGAGGTCTACGAGCAGTACTTC
TRBV6-6	NA	TRBJ2-1	NA	CASSQTRASNEQFF	TGTGCCAGCAGCCAGACTCGGGCCTCCAATGAGCAGTTCTTC
TRBV4-1	NA	TRBJ1-3	NA	CASSQVQTRPGNTIYF	TGCGCCAGCAGCCAAGTTCAGACTAGGCCTGGAAACACCATATATTTT
TRBV5-1	NA	TRBJ1-1	NA	CASSHDRDGWKAFF	TGCGCCAGCAGCCACGACCGGGACGGATGGAAAGCTTTCTTT
TRBV10-2	TRBD2	TRBJ2-1	NA	CASRTSGRGQFF	TGCGCCAGCAGGACTAGCGGGAGAGGTCAGTTCTTC
TRBV7-3	NA	TRBJ1-1	NA	CASSLEGNMNTEAFF	TGTGCCAGCAGCTTAGAAGGGAACATGAACACTGAAGCTTTCTTT
TRBV6-5	NA	TRBJ2-1	NA	CASREDGVMVEQFF	TGTGCCAGCAGGGAGGACGGGGTTATGGTTGAGCAGTTCTTC
TRBV4-1	NA	TRBJ1-3	few	CASSQDRNSGNTIYF	TGCGCCAGCAGCCAAGATCGAAACTCTGGAAACACCATATATTTT
TRBV11-3	NA	TRBJ2-7	NA	CASSLQWDEQYF	TGTGCCAGCAGCTTACAGTGGGACGAGCAGTACTTC